Each of the 28 T cell receptor beta chains below was sequenced from the same sample in a study of spatial heterogeneity in lung cancer. TCRdb fed the 5' RACE reads into MiXCR, producing one record per CDR3 protein. The data show some 120,000 distinct CDR3 sequences, 9% to 15% seen once. Time point indicated: blood at routine non-recurrence follow-up after resection. Sequencing was performed on whole RNA extracted from tumor and nontumor lung tissue, or from frozen PBMC, and the material was left unsorted. The source was PBMCs, collected at follow-up. These receptors all come from a male donor with early-stage non-small cell lung cancer.

This clonotype was observed a few times. The chain joins TRBV27 to TRBJ1-5; D is possibly TRBD1 (6 bases). The CDR3 sequence is 18 residues long. Germline values: CDR1 MNHEY, CDR2 SMNVEV (reference sequence). Between the trimmed V and J ends, which lost 2 bases and 0 bases, there was a span of 17 bases. The CDR3 nucleotides read TGTGCCAGCAGTTTAAATGGGGGCAGGGGATATAGCAATCAGCCCCAGCATTTT. Translating it yields CASSLNGGRGYSNQPQHF.

The genes are TRBV15 and TRBJ2-6; maybe TRBD1 (6 bases). The CDR3 extends over 17 amino acids. Per germline, CDR1 LNHNV and CDR2 YYDKDF (reference sequence). V was cut by 3 bases and J by 0 bases, with 12 bases left in between. The CDR3: CATSRPTGSSGANVLTF. The DNA of the CDR3 is TGTGCCACCAGCAGGCCAACAGGGAGCTCTGGGGCCAACGTCCTGACTTTC.

In its sample, this clonotype was seen once. The chain uses TRBV20-1 and TRBJ2-3; 8 bases align to TRBD2. Germline loops: CDR1 DFQATT, CDR2 SNEGSKA (reference sequence). After removal of 3 bases from V and 2 bases from J, the junction contained 13 bases not matched to a gene. The CDR3 spans 17 residues. CDR3 in DNA: TGCAGTGCTAGGGTACTTGGTCTAGCGGGTGCCACAGATACGCAGTATTTT. Translation: CSARVLGLAGATDTQYF.

V and J are TRBV5-4 and TRBJ1-2, with TRBD1 matching over 7 bases. This CDR3 has 14 residues. CDR1 and CDR2 from the germline V gene are SGHNT and YYREEE (reference sequence). With 4 bases clipped from V and 5 bases from J, the junction kept 8 bases outside the gene matches. Here the CDR3 DNA reads TGTGCCAGCAGCGGAACGACAGGGTCATATGGCTACACCTTC. Residues: CASSGTTGSYGYTF.

Many counts were recorded for this clonotype. The chain joins TRBV6-5 to TRBJ2-7; D remains unclear. From germline, CDR1 is MNHEY and CDR2 SVGAGI. V lost 7 bases, J lost 3 bases, and 19 bases lay in between. The CDR3 extends over 15 amino acids. The CDR3 reads CASIPVGKGRYEQYF. For the CDR3, the DNA is TGTGCCAGCATCCCCGTCGGTAAAGGTCGCTACGAGCAGTACTTC.

In its sample, this clonotype was seen many times. The chain couples TRBV7-8 to TRBJ2-3, with a tentative D call TRBD2 (6 bases). The CDR3 contains 14 residues. With 7 bases removed from V and 2 bases from J, the gap between germline ends came to 13 bases. Per germline, CDR1 SGHVS and CDR2 FQNEAQ. The CDR3 is CASNLGGSTDTQYF. CDR3 coding DNA: TGTGCCAGCAACCTCGGGGGATCCACAGATACGCAGTATTTT.

About this clonotype: One junction end does not reproduce the germline sequence, and a read error may be involved. The chain is built from TRBV30 and TRBJ2-7; D gene unclear. The CDR3 has 11 amino acids. Looked up from germline, CDR1 is GTSNPN and CDR2 is SVGIG (reference sequence). CDR3 nucleotides: TGTGTCTGGAGTGGCGGCTACGAGCAGTACTTC. Residues: CVWSGGYEQYF.

The rearrangement links TRBV5-5 to TRBJ2-5, with 8 bases matching TRBD2. Germline V gene sequence: CDR1 SGHKS, CDR2 YYEKEE (reference sequence). The CDR3 sequence is 17 residues long. V lost 6 bases to trimming and J lost 5 bases; unmatched junction nucleotides: 18. DNA of the CDR3: TGTGCCAGCACCCTGAGAGGGGCGCGGGGGGTCAGGGAGACCCAGTACTTC. Its protein product is CASTLRGARGVRETQYF. The full variable domain, completed using reference TRBV5-5 and TRBJ2-5, is DAGVTQSPTHLIKTRGQQVTLRCSPISGHKSVSWYQQVLGQGPQFIFQYYEKEERGRGNFPDRFSARQFPNYSSELNVNALLLGDSALYLCASTLRGARGVRETQYFGPGTRLLVL.

This clonotype was counted between two and nine times. The V call is TRBV20-1, the J call TRBJ1-2, with TRBD1 matching over 8 bases. Germline V gene data show CDR1 as DFQATT and CDR2 as SNEGSKA (reference sequence). This CDR3 is 14 amino acids long. J was trimmed by 4 bases and V by 3 bases; bases with no gene match: 7. The CDR3 DNA is TGCAGTGCTAGTTCGACAGGGGATTCCTATGGCTACACCTTC. This sequence encodes CSASSTGDSYGYTF.

CDR3 DNA: TGCAGTGCTTACGCGAGATGGGGCACGGAGACCCAGTACTTC. Its protein product is CSAYARWGTETQYF. The rearrangement links TRBV20-1 to TRBJ2-5, with D maybe TRBD1 (5 bases). The ends were cut back, 5 bases at V and 5 bases at J, with 18 bases in the middle. The CDR3 extends over 14 amino acids. CDR1 is DFQATT, CDR2 SNEGSKA, per germline (reference sequence).

This chain links TRBV20-1 with TRBJ2-7; D perhaps matches TRBD2 (6 bases). Germline CDR1 is DFQATT and CDR2 is SNEGSKA (reference sequence). This CDR3 region has 13 residues. Trimming left V 5 bases short and J 5 bases short, with 16 bases between. This CDR3 reads CSACTPGVDEQYF. For the CDR3, the DNA is TGCAGTGCTTGTACCCCGGGGGTCGACGAGCAGTACTTC.

This clonotype was seen at least ten times. The J gene is TRBJ1-1, the V gene TRBV10-2, with TRBD1 matching over 8 bases. This CDR3 has 13 residues. V lost 5 bases and J lost 11; bases outside the gene matches: 10. Germline CDR1 and CDR2: WSHSY and SAAADI. Here the CDR3 DNA reads TGCGCCAGCAGTTCGGACAGGGAGGCTGGCGCTTTCTTT. Translated: CASSSDREAGAFF.

The chain links TRBV20-1 to TRBJ2-3, with 10 bases aligning to TRBD2. With V trimmed by 6 bases and J by 5 bases, 11 bases remained unmatched. The CDR3 has 15 residues. CDR1 and CDR2 from the germline V gene are DFQATT and SNEGSKA (reference sequence). This CDR3 reads CSAEGSGGAVDTQYF. The CDR3 nucleotides read TGCAGTGCAGAGGGGAGCGGGGGGGCCGTAGATACGCAGTATTTT.

The J gene is TRBJ1-6, the V gene TRBV10-3, with TRBD1 as a possible D gene (5 bases). The germline V and J ends were trimmed by 10 bases and 2 bases, with 24 bases remaining between them. CDR1 and CDR2 (germline): ENHRY, SYGVKD. This CDR3 spans 18 amino acids. The CDR3 region has the DNA TGTGCCACCCGAGACGCAAGAACAGGCGTAACCTATAATTCACCCCTCCACTTT. Protein product: CATRDARTGVTYNSPLHF.

This clonotype has more than one count but fewer than ten. The CDR3 sequence: CSARVEDSQVAEQYF. CDR3 nucleotide sequence: TGCAGTGCTAGAGTTGAGGACAGCCAGGTTGCGGAGCAGTACTTC. The genes are TRBV20-1 and TRBJ2-7, with D perhaps TRBD1 (6 bases). The germline CDR1 and CDR2 sequences are DFQATT and SNEGSKA (reference sequence). The CDR3 length is 15 residues. With 1 base removed from V and 7 bases from J, the gap between germline ends came to 20 bases.

This clonotype appeared a single time. This chain uses TRBV5-1 with TRBJ1-1; unclear D gene. Trimming removed 3 bases at V and 5 bases at J, with 5 bases between. Germline CDR1 and CDR2: SGHRS and YFSETQ. This CDR3 comprises 11 residues. The CDR3 loop is CASSSATEAFF. DNA of the CDR3: TGCGCCAGCAGCTCCGCGACTGAAGCTTTCTTT.

This clonotype was seen at least ten times. V usage is TRBV6-5 and J usage is TRBJ1-3; D possibly corresponds to TRBD1 (5 bases). The CDR3 totals 18 residues. Trimming removed 0 bases from V and 0 bases from J, with 15 bases in between. CDR1 and CDR2 from the germline V gene are MNHEY and SVGAGI. Here the CDR3 DNA reads TGTGCCAGCAGTTACTCCCTGGGGACCTCCTACTCTGGAAACACCATATATTTT. Translated, it gives CASSYSLGTSYSGNTIYF.

This clonotype was recorded a few times. This chain joins TRBV5-1 and TRBJ2-7, with TRBD1 identical over 10 bases. The V segment lost 4 bases and the J segment 2 bases; nucleotides outside the gene matches: 3. The germline V gene encodes CDR1 SGHRS and CDR2 YFSETQ. The CDR3 is 14 residues long. CDR3 nucleotides: TGCGCCAGCAGCAACGGACAGGGGGCCTACGAGCAGTACTTC. Protein product: CASSNGQGAYEQYF.

This clonotype was seen many times. V is TRBV20-1 and J is TRBJ1-5; D is undetermined. From germline, CDR1 is DFQATT and CDR2 SNEGSKA (reference sequence). The CDR3 totals 12 residues. Trimming left V 8 bases short and J 3 bases short, with 11 bases between. The CDR3 is CSSGRNNQPQHF. The CDR3 DNA sequence: TGCAGTAGCGGGCGGAACAATCAGCCCCAGCATTTT.

This clonotype was seen a handful of times. The V and J genes are TRBV12-3 or TRBV12-4 and TRBJ1-6; TRBD1 is a possible D gene (6 bases). Trimming took 8 bases from V and 10 from J, leaving 18 bases between them. The CDR3 covers 14 residues. This chain's CDR3 is CASGFRGGQSPLHF. CDR3 DNA sequence: TGTGCCAGCGGATTCCGAGGGGGGCAATCACCCCTCCACTTT.

This clonotype appeared many times. This chain uses TRBV11-1 with TRBJ2-7; D possibly corresponds to TRBD1 (5 bases). CDR3 length equals 14 residues. Looked up from germline, CDR1 is SGHAT and CDR2 is FQDESV (reference sequence). V lost 1 base to trimming and J lost 4 bases, with 11 bases between them. CDR3 nucleotides: TGTGCCAGCAGCTTAGGCCCGCAGGGATACGAGCAGTACTTC. Encoded protein: CASSLGPQGYEQYF.

This clonotype was observed a handful of times. Written as DNA, the CDR3 is TGCAGTGCTAGAGTCTTAAGGACAGGGAGCACAGATACGCAGTATTTT. It encodes CSARVLRTGSTDTQYF. V is TRBV20-1 and J is TRBJ2-3; 8 bases fit TRBD1. This CDR3 is 16 amino acids long. The trim removed 1 base at V and 0 bases at J, leaving 6 bases unmatched. CDR1 and CDR2 from the germline V gene are DFQATT and SNEGSKA (reference sequence).

This CDR3 reads CASSALPGQTNSPLHF. The CDR3 bases are TGTGCCAGCAGCGCTCTTCCGGGACAGACTAATTCACCCCTCCACTTT. This chain joins TRBV9 and TRBJ1-6, with 7 bases fitting TRBD1. The CDR3 extends over 16 amino acids. Trimming at V came to 3 bases and at J to 6 bases, leaving 9 bases not matched to a gene. The germline V gene encodes CDR1 SGDLS and CDR2 YYNGEE.

This clonotype was detected only a few times. V usage is TRBV2 and J usage is TRBJ2-7; TRBD1 matches 10 bases. The CDR3 runs 15 residues. Germline CDR1 reads SNHLY; CDR2 reads FYNNEI. Trimming at V came to 7 bases and at J to 4 bases, leaving 10 bases not matched to a gene. For the CDR3, the DNA is TGTGCCAGCACCCCCACGGACAGGGGGACTTACGAGCAGTACTTC. Its translation is CASTPTDRGTYEQYF.

This chain uses TRBV7-2 with TRBJ1-3; weak D call: TRBD1 (6 bases). The CDR3 extends over 14 amino acids. V gave up 5 bases and J gave up 4 bases, with 12 bases separating them. Germline V gene lookup returns CDR1 SGHTA and CDR2 FQGNSA. The CDR3 sequence: CASSPGTIGNTIYF. The DNA for the CDR3 is TGTGCCAGCAGCCCCGGGACAATAGGAAACACCATATATTTT.

This clonotype came up many times. The chain is built from TRBV27 and TRBJ2-1; a weak D match, TRBD1 (5 bases). The CDR3 loop spans 14 amino acids. The germline V gene has CDR1 MNHEY and CDR2 SMNVEV (reference sequence). V lost 4 bases to trimming and J lost 1 base, with 8 bases between them. This chain's CDR3 is CASSSQGSYNEQFF. As DNA, the CDR3 is TGTGCCAGCAGTTCCCAGGGATCCTACAATGAGCAGTTCTTC.

This clonotype was observed at least ten times. The chain uses TRBV29-1 and TRBJ2-5, with D possibly being TRBD1 (6 bases). Trimming stripped 5 bases from V and 7 bases from J, with 8 bases between. The CDR3 has 10 residues. Germline assignment: CDR1 SQVTM and CDR2 ANQGSEA. The CDR3 DNA reads TGCAGCGTTTCGACAGGGACCCAGTACTTC. This sequence encodes CSVSTGTQYF.

This clonotype has more than one count but fewer than ten. The CDR3 DNA follows: TGTGCCAGCAGCCAAGTTGGGGGGCAAGGCAAAAACATTCAGTACTTC. Translating it yields CASSQVGGQGKNIQYF. The chain has TRBV3-1 and TRBJ2-4; D may be TRBD1 or TRBD2 (6 bases each). Germline V gene lookup returns CDR1 LGHDT and CDR2 YNNKEL (reference sequence). This CDR3 comprises 16 residues. Trimming took 1 base from V and 3 from J, leaving 13 bases between them.